These 20 T cell receptor beta chains came from one sample sequenced in a study of blood T cell repertoires in COVID-19 (dated by TCRdb to 2019 to 2021). Libraries were prepared through the immunoSEQ multiplex PCR assay. TCRdb provides this immuneACCESS table in a form limited to in-frame rearrangements. Some clones are lacking; in checked studies, under half of them reflect an unresolved V gene, and why the rest are absent is not known. Within this sample are some 100,000 clones, with about 85% of them counted one time only. The ten largest clones take up around 4.5% of the sample. Sequenced: peripheral blood. The source of these receptors is a man aged 60 to 75 with acute or convalescent COVID-19.

This clone has only one observation. This rearrangement joins TRBV2 to TRBJ1-6; D gene ambiguous. Germline V CDR1 and CDR2: SNHLY, FYNNEI. The V end was cut by 3 bases, the J end by 9 bases, with 15 bases between. This CDR3 has 15 amino acids. The CDR3 protein is CASSDFVGSGSPLHF. The CDR3 bases are TGTGCCAGCAGTGATTTTGTGGGAAGCGGTTCACCCCTCCACTTT. Together with reference TRBV2 and TRBJ1-6, the CDR3 gives the full variable domain: EPEVTQTPSHQVTQMGQEVILRCVPISNHLYFYWYRQILGQKVEFLVSFYNNEISEKSEIFDDQFSVERPDGSNFTLKIRSTKLEDSAMYFCASSDFVGSGSPLHFGNGTRLTVT.

This clone was counted only a few times. The rearrangement links TRBV18 to TRBJ1-4; 10 positions agree with TRBD1. J lost 7 bases, V lost 3 bases, and 11 bases had no gene match. CDR1 and CDR2 (germline): KGHSH, LQKENI. This CDR3 contains 17 residues. The CDR3: CASSPRGTGVWGEKLFF. The CDR3 DNA reads TGTGCCAGCTCACCCCGCGGGACAGGGGTCTGGGGTGAAAAACTGTTTTTT.

Comments on this clone: Other DNA sequences within the sample encode an identical CDR3. This chain links TRBV2 with TRBJ2-1; TRBD2 aligns across 13 bases. CDR1 SNHLY and CDR2 FYNNEI come from the germline V gene. The CDR3 extends over 15 amino acids. Trimming at V came to 3 bases and at J to 4 bases, leaving 0 bases not matched to a gene. The CDR3 nucleotides read TGTGCCAGCAGTGAGGGACTAGCGGGGTACAATGAGCAGTTCTTC. This sequence encodes CASSEGLAGYNEQFF.

This chain links TRBV6-4 with TRBJ2-7; no reliable D call. The V gene's germline CDR1 is MRHNA and CDR2 SNTAGT. V lost 7 bases, J lost 2 bases, and 3 bases lay in between. This CDR3 region has 10 residues. The CDR3 region is CASTAYEQYF. In DNA, the CDR3 is TGTGCCAGCACAGCCTACGAGCAGTACTTC.

This clone is a singleton in its sample. This chain joins TRBV7-9 and TRBJ2-3; TRBD1 agrees at 7 bases. The germline V gene has CDR1 SEHNR and CDR2 FQNEAQ (reference sequence). With V trimmed by 2 bases and J by 3 bases, 11 bases remained unmatched. CDR3 length: 17 amino acids. The CDR3 DNA reads TGTGCCAGCAGCTTACCTTCTCCGGGACAGAAAACAGATACGCAGTATTTT. Translated, it gives CASSLPSPGQKTDTQYF. Filled out from reference TRBV7-9 and TRBJ2-3, the complete variable domain reads DTGVSQNPRHKITKRGQNVTFRCDPISEHNRLYWYRQTLGQGPEFLTYFQNEAQLEKSRLLSDRFSAERPKGSFSTLEIQRTEQGDSAMYLCASSLPSPGQKTDTQYFGPGTRLTVL.

This rearrangement joins TRBV7-2 to TRBJ1-1; possibly TRBD1 for D (6 bases). Germline V lookup: CDR1 SGHTA, CDR2 FQGNSA. Between the trimmed V and J ends, which lost 5 bases and 3 bases, there was a span of 13 bases. The CDR3 contains 14 residues. CDR3: CASSKQGIDTEAFF. CDR3 nucleotide sequence: TGTGCCAGCAGCAAACAGGGTATCGACACTGAAGCTTTCTTT.

The V gene is TRBV27, the J gene TRBJ1-5; unclear D gene. The CDR3 extends over 15 amino acids. V shed 8 bases and J shed 2 bases, with 16 bases lying between them. The germline V gene encodes CDR1 MNHEY and CDR2 SMNVEV (reference sequence). CDR3 in DNA: TGTGCCAGCGGGGAATTCGGGAGTGGCAATCAGCCCCAGCATTTT. Translation gives CASGEFGSGNQPQHF.

This chain links TRBV7-2 with TRBJ1-1; TRBD1 aligns across 10 bases. The CDR3 has 15 residues. Germline V gene data show CDR1 as SGHTA and CDR2 as FQGNSA. The V segment lost 5 bases and the J segment 3 bases; nucleotides outside the gene matches: 6. The CDR3 is CASSIWTGGDTEAFF. The DNA of the CDR3 is TGTGCCAGCAGCATCTGGACAGGGGGTGACACTGAAGCTTTCTTT.

This clone was seen more than once but under ten times. The J gene is TRBJ1-3, the V gene TRBV19; tentative D call: TRBD1 (5 bases). V was trimmed by 4 bases and J by 2 bases, leaving 15 bases between them. The CDR3 has 16 residues. The germline gives CDR1 LNHDA, CDR2 SQIVND (reference sequence). The CDR3 loop is CASSTGTYPTGNTIYF. The CDR3 DNA reads TGTGCCAGTAGTACCGGGACTTACCCTACTGGAAACACCATATATTTT.

The chain employs TRBV19 and TRBJ2-2; D is unresolved. This CDR3 has 13 residues. The V gene lost 5 bases and the J gene lost 6 bases, with 10 bases spanning the gap. CDR1 LNHDA and CDR2 SQIVND come from the germline V gene (reference sequence). The chain's CDR3 is CASSSLTAGELFF. Here the CDR3 DNA reads TGTGCCAGTAGTTCCCTAACTGCCGGGGAGCTGTTTTTT.

V and J are TRBV19 and TRBJ1-1; a possible D gene is TRBD1 (5 bases). The CDR3 runs to 15 residues. Germline CDR1 is LNHDA and CDR2 is SQIVND (reference sequence). V was pared by 6 bases and J by 3 bases, with 17 bases between. The CDR3 here is CASRGQDLGDTEAFF. The CDR3 region has the DNA TGTGCCAGTAGGGGGCAGGACCTAGGGGACACTGAAGCTTTCTTT.

The rearrangement joins TRBV10-2 to TRBJ1-1; TRBD1 might be the D (6 bases). V lost 4 bases and J lost 1, with 7 bases in between. Germline values: CDR1 WSHSY, CDR2 SAAADI. This CDR3 region has 13 residues. CDR3 in DNA: TGCGCCAGCAGTGGACAGGAGAACACTGAAGCTTTCTTT. Amino acids: CASSGQENTEAFF.

The chain uses TRBV6-5 and TRBJ2-7, with 7 positions matching TRBD2. CDR1 and CDR2 (germline): MNHEY, SVGAGI. The CDR3 runs to 14 residues. The V and J ends lost 4 bases and 7 bases, in that order; junction bases with no gene match: 10. The CDR3 sequence: CASSSTSPIGEQYF. CDR3 nucleotides: TGTGCCAGCAGTTCGACTAGCCCTATTGGGGAGCAGTACTTC.

The chain combines TRBV27 with TRBJ2-7; a weak D match, TRBD1 (5 bases). V was pared by 2 bases and J by 1 base, with 12 bases between. The CDR3 has 15 amino acids. Germline CDR1 MNHEY, CDR2 SMNVEV (reference sequence). The CDR3 DNA is TGTGCCAGCAGTTTAGGCGTAGGGGTTTCCTACGAGCAGTACTTC. Its protein product is CASSLGVGVSYEQYF.

This clone was observed a single time. This chain uses TRBV2 with TRBJ2-6, with a possible D match to TRBD1 (6 bases). Trimming pared 7 bases from V and 0 bases from J, leaving 16 bases between. The CDR3 length is 17 residues. The germline gives CDR1 SNHLY, CDR2 FYNNEI. The CDR3 nucleotides are TGTGCCAGCACCCAAGGGACATCTAGCTCTGGGGCCAACGTCCTGACTTTC. The encoded protein is CASTQGTSSSGANVLTF.

In DNA, the CDR3 is TGTGCCAGCAGTTTATTTTCGGATACGCAGTATTTT. Its translation: CASSLFSDTQYF. The chain carries TRBV12-3 or TRBV12-4 and TRBJ2-3; D is ambiguous. The germline V and J ends were trimmed by 2 bases and 6 bases, with 6 bases remaining between them. The CDR3 totals 12 residues.

The rearrangement links TRBV12-3 or TRBV12-4 to TRBJ1-1; D is perhaps TRBD1 (5 bases). Between the trimmed V and J ends, which lost 5 bases and 1 base, there was a span of 8 bases. CDR3 length equals 13 residues. The CDR3 bases are TGTGCCAGCAGTGATGACAGGAACACTGAAGCTTTCTTT. Its translation is CASSDDRNTEAFF.

The J gene is TRBJ1-5, the V gene TRBV27, with D perhaps matching TRBD1 (6 bases). The V end was cut by 4 bases, the J end by 7 bases, with 14 bases between. This CDR3 contains 14 residues. Germline CDR1 is MNHEY and CDR2 is SMNVEV (reference sequence). The CDR3, as DNA: TGTGCCAGCAGTTCTTCAGGGGAGGGCCAGCCCCAGCATTTT. Amino acid sequence: CASSSSGEGQPQHF.

The chain is built from TRBV19 and TRBJ2-7; TRBD2 is a possible D gene (5 bases). The CDR3 sequence is 14 residues long. V was trimmed by 4 bases and J by 3 bases, leaving 13 bases between them. CDR1 is LNHDA and CDR2 is SQIVND in the germline V gene (reference sequence). CDR3 loop: CASSNPGLDYEQYF. The CDR3 region has the DNA TGTGCCAGTAGTAACCCCGGACTGGACTACGAGCAGTACTTC.

V and J are TRBV7-9 and TRBJ1-2, with no clear D. The CDR3 loop spans 14 amino acids. In germline, CDR1 is SEHNR, CDR2 FQNEAQ (reference sequence). V dropped 1 base and J dropped 8 bases, with 14 bases sitting between them. The CDR3 DNA sequence: TGTGCCAGCAGCTTAGTCTACTCAGGCACCGGCTACACCTTC. This sequence encodes CASSLVYSGTGYTF.